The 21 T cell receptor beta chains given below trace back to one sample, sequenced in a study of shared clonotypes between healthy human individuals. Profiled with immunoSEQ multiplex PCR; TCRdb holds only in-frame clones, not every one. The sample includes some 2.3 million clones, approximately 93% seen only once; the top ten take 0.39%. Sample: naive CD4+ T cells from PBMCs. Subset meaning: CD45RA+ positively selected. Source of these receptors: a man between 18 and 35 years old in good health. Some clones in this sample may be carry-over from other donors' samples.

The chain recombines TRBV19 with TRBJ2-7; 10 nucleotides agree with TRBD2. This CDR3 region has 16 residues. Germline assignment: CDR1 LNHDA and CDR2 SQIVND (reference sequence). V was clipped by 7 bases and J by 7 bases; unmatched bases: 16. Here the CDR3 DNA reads TGTGCCAGTACCCCTAGCGGGAGCAGCTTGGGGAGTGAGCAGTACTTC. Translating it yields CASTPSGSSLGSEQYF.

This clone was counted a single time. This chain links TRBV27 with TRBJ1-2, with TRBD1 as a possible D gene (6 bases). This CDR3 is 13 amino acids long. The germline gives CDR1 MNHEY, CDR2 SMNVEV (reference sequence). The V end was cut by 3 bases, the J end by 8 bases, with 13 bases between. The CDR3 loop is CASSFQGREGYTF. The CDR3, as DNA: TGTGCCAGCAGTTTTCAGGGGAGGGAAGGCTACACCTTC.

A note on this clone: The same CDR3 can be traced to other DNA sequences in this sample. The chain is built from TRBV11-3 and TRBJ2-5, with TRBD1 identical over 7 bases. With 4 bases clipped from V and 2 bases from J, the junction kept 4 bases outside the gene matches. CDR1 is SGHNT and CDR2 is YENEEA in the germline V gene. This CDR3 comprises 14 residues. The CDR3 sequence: CASSSGQAQETQYF. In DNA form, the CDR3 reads TGTGCCAGCAGCTCCGGACAGGCTCAAGAGACCCAGTACTTC.

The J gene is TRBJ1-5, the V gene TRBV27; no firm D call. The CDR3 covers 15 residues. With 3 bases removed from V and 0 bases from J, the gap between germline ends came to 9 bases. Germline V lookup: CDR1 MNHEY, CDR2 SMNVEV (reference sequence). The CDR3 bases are TGTGCCAGCAGTTTCTACTACAGTAGCAATCAGCCCCAGCATTTT. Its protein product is CASSFYYSSNQPQHF.

In nucleotides, the CDR3 is TGTGCCAGCAGTTACTCGATAGCGGGAGGGCTCAATGAGCAGTTCTTC. Encoded protein: CASSYSIAGGLNEQFF. This rearrangement joins TRBV6-6 to TRBJ2-1; 11 nucleotides align to TRBD2. The CDR3 loop spans 16 amino acids. J was trimmed by 6 bases and V by 0 bases; bases with no gene match: 4. Germline lookup yields CDR1 MNHNY and CDR2 SVGAGI (reference sequence).

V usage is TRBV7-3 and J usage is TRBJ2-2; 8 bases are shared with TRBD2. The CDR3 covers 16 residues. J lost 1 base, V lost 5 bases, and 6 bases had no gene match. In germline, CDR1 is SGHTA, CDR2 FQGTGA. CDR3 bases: TGTGCCAGCAGCCCACCGGGACTAGGGAACACCGGGGAGCTGTTTTTT. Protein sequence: CASSPPGLGNTGELFF.

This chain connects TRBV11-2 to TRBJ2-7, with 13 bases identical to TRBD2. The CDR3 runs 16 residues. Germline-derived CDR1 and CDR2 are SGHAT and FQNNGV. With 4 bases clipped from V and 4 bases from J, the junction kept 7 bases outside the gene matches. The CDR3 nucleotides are TGTGCCAGCAGCTCAGGACTAGCGGGAGCGAGTTACGAGCAGTACTTC. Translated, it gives CASSSGLAGASYEQYF.

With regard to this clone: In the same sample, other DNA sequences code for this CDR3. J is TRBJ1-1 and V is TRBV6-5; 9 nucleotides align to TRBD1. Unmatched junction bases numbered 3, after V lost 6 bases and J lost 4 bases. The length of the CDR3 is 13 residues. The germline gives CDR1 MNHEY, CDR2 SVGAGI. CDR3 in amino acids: CASSYRGLTEAFF. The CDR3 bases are TGTGCCAGCAGCTACAGGGGGCTCACTGAAGCTTTCTTT.

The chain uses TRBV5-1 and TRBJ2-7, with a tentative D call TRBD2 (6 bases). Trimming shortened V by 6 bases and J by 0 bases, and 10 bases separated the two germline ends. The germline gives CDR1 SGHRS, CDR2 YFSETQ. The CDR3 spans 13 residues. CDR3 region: CASTAGSSYEQYF. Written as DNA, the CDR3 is TGCGCCAGCACGGCGGGGAGCTCCTACGAGCAGTACTTC.

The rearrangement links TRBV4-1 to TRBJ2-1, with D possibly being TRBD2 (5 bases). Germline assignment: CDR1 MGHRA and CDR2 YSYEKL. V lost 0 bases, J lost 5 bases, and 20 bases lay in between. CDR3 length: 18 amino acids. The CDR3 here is CASSQDRLARSVNNEQFF. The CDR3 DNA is TGCGCCAGCAGCCAAGATCGGTTAGCGAGGAGTGTCAACAATGAGCAGTTCTTC.

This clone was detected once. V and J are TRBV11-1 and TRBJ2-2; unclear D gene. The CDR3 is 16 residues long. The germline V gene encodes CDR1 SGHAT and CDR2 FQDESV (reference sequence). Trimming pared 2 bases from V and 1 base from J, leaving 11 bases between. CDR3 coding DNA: TGTGCCAGCAGCTTAATGGCGGCCTTGAACACCGGGGAGCTGTTTTTT. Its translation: CASSLMAALNTGELFF.

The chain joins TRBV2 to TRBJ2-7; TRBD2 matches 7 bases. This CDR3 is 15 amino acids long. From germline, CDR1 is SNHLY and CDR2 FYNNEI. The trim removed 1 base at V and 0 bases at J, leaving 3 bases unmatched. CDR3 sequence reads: CASSEEAGSSYEQYF. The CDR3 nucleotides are TGTGCCAGCAGTGAAGAAGCGGGGAGCTCCTACGAGCAGTACTTC.

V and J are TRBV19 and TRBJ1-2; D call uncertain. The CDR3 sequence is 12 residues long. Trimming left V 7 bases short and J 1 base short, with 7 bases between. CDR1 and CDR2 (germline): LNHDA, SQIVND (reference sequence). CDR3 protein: CASNGDNYGYTF. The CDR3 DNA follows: TGTGCCAGTAATGGGGATAACTATGGCTACACCTTC. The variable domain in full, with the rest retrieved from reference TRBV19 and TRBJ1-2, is DGGITQSPKYLFRKEGQNVTLSCEQNLNHDAMYWYRQDPGQGLRLIYYSQIVNDFQKGDIAEGYSVSREKKESFPLTVTSAQKNPTAFYLCASNGDNYGYTFGSGTRLTVV.

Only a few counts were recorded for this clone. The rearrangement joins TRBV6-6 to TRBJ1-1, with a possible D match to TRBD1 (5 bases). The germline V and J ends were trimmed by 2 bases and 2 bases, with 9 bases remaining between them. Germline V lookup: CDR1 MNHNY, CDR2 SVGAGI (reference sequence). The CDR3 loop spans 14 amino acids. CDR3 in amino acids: CASSYPGINTEAFF. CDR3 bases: TGTGCCAGCAGTTACCCAGGGATCAACACTGAAGCTTTCTTT.

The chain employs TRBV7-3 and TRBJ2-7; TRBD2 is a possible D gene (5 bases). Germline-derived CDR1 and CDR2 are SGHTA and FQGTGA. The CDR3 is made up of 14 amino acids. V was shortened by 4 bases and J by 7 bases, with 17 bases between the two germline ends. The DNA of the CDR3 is TGTGCCAGCAGCTCAACCGGGCCAACGGGAGAGCAGTACTTC. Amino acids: CASSSTGPTGEQYF. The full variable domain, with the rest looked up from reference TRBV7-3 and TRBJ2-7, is GAGVSQTPSNKVTEKGKYVELRCDPISGHTALYWYRQSLGQGPEFLIYFQGTGAADDSGLPNDRFFAVRPEGSVSTLKIQRTERGDSAVYLCASSSTGPTGEQYFGPGTRLTVT.

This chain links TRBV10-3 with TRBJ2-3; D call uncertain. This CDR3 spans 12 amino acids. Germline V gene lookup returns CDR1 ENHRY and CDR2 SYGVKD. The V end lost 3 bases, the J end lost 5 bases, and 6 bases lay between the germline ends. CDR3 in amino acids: CAISDREDTQYF. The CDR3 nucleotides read TGTGCCATCAGTGATCGAGAAGATACGCAGTATTTT.

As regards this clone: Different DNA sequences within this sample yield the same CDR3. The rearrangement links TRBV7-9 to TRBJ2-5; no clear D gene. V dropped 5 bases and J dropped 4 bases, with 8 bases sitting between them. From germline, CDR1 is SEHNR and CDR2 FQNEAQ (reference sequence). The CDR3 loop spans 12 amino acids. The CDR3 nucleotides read TGTGCCAGCAGCCCCACCGGAGAGACCCAGTACTTC. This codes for CASSPTGETQYF.

The CDR3 loop reads CASSVGQDEKLFF. CDR3 bases: TGTGCCAGCAGTGTGGGACAGGATGAAAAACTGTTTTTT. J is TRBJ1-4 and V is TRBV6-1; 8 bases match TRBD1. CDR3 size: 13 residues. Germline loops: CDR1 MNHNS, CDR2 SASEGT. The V segment lost 4 bases and the J segment 6 bases; nucleotides outside the gene matches: 1.

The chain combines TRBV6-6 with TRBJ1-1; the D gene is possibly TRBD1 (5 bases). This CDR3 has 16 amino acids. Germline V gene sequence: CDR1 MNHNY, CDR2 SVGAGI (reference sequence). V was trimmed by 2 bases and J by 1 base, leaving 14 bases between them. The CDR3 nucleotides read TGTGCCAGCAGTTACCGGCCAGGGAACAAGAACACTGAAGCTTTCTTT. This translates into CASSYRPGNKNTEAFF.

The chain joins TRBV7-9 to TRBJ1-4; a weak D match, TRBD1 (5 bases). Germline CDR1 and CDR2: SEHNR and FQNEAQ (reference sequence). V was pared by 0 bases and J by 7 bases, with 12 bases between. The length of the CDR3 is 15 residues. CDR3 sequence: CASSLANRLSEKLFF. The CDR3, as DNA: TGTGCCAGCAGCTTAGCGAACAGGTTAAGTGAAAAACTGTTTTTT.

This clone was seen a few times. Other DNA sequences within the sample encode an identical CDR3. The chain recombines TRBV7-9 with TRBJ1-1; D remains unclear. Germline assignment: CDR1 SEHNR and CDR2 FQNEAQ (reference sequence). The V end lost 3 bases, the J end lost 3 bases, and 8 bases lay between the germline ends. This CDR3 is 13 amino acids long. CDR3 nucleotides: TGTGCCAGCAGCTTTCAGGCCGACACTGAAGCTTTCTTT. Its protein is CASSFQADTEAFF.